This paragraph reports one T cell receptor (beta chain). The sample is drawn from a study of technical replicates of blood from a handful of donors. Profiled with immunoSEQ multiplex PCR; TCRdb holds only in-frame clones, not every one. The sample shows 79,000 or so clones, roughly 91% of them seen only once. This CDR3 spans 13 amino acids. Trimming took 0 bases from V and 8 from J, leaving 11 bases between them. The germline gives CDR1 SGHRS, CDR2 YFSETQ. The chain recombines TRBV5-1 with TRBJ1-2, with D maybe TRBD1 (6 bases). This receptor was identified in a human donor in good health. Specimen: T cells isolated from PBMCs. The CDR3 nucleotides read TGCGCCAGCAGCTTGGGAGGACAGTACGGCTACACCTTC. This gives the protein CASSLGGQYGYTF.